The source of this T cell receptor beta chain is a study of shared clonotypes between healthy human individuals. Only CD45RO-negative cells positively selected for CCR7 counted as naive CD8 cells, so terminally differentiated effector memory CD45RA+ cells were excluded. V was shortened by 4 bases and J by 4 bases, with 11 bases between the two germline ends. The CDR3 sequence is 14 residues long. Germline values: CDR1 MGHDK, CDR2 SYGVNS. The method was immunoSEQ multiplex PCR; TCRdb's version includes in-frame clones alone and lacks a portion of them. The sample yields about 1,800,000 clones, roughly 95% seen once.

J is TRBJ1-3 and V is TRBV25-1; D unclear. Sequenced: naive CD8+ T cells sorted from blood. The clonotype comes from a man between 18 and 35 years old in good health. CDR3 coding DNA: TGTGCCAGCAGTGTACAAGGGTTCGGAAACACCATATATTTT. This sequence encodes CASSVQGFGNTIYF.